The sequence of this TCR beta chain was determined in a study of cytomegalovirus exposure and HLA in healthy donors. Sequenced by immunoSEQ multiplex PCR; TCRdb stores in-frame clones only, minus some. The sample consists of fewer than 300,000 clones, 88% of them appearing once. Germline V gives CDR1 MDHEN, CDR2 SYDVKM. The CDR3 runs to 15 residues. The V gene lost 10 bases and the J gene lost 3 bases, with 20 bases spanning the gap. The clonotype originates from a woman aged 18-29 years in good health and CMV-seronegative. Sequencing was done on a sample of PBMCs. The V and J genes are TRBV28 and TRBJ2-3; weak D call: TRBD1 (7 bases). CDR3 nucleotide sequence: TGTGCCACCTCATCTCTGCCAGGGGGGACAGATACGCAGTATTTT. Its protein product is CATSSLPGGTDTQYF.